This T cell receptor (beta chain) was sequenced for a study of T cell clones after liver transplantation. On the study more broadly: Graft-donor-reactive sequences were compared with third-party-reactive TCRbeta sequences from pre-transplant mixed lymphocyte reactions. At least one year of complete immunosuppression withdrawal without enzymes over twice normal defined tolerance. Samples came pre-transplant, pre-randomization before withdrawal, and post-randomization after withdrawal ended. General study findings and limits: Post-transplant, graft-donor-reactive CD4 TCRbeta sequences in blood dropped significantly in most of the 8 subjects.

Profiling relied on immunoSEQ multiplex PCR, and the TCRdb table lists in-frame clones only, not all of them. The sample contains around 78,000 clones, roughly 80% of which appear only once. Comments on this clone: Its antigen is not known. The sample contains more than one DNA sequence encoding this CDR3.

The sequence was obtained from a human patient who received a liver transplant. Some T cells here may be from the graft donor. Material: CD4+ T cells from blood, obtained at the 22-month timepoint.

The CDR3 protein is CASSPGETQYF. DNA for the CDR3: TGTGCCAGCTCTCCTGGTGAGACCCAGTACTTC. The chain uses TRBV18 and TRBJ2-5; D unresolved. V dropped 6 bases and J dropped 5 bases, with 7 bases sitting between them. Germline loops: CDR1 KGHSH, CDR2 LQKENI. This CDR3 contains 11 residues. The full variable domain, its missing parts supplied by reference TRBV18 and TRBJ2-5, is NAGVMQNPRHLVRRRGQEARLRCSPMKGHSHVYWYRQLPEEGLKFMVYLQKENIIDESGMPKERFSAEFPKEGPSILRIQQVVRGDSAAYFCASSPGETQYFGPGTRLLVL.